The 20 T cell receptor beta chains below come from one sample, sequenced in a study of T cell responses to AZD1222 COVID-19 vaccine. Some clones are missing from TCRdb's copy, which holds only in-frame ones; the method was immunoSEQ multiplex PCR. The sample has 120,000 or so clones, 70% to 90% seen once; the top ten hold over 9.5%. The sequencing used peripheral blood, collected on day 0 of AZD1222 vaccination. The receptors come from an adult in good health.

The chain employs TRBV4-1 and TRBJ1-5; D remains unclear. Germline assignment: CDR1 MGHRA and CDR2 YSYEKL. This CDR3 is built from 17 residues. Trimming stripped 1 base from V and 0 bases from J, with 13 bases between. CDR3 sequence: CASSQVGGLLSNQPQHF. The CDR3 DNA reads TGCGCCAGCAGCCAAGTAGGAGGGTTACTTAGCAATCAGCCCCAGCATTTT.

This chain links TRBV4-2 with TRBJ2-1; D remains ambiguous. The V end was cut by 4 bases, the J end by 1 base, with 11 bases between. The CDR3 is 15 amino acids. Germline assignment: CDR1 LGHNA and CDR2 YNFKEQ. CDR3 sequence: CASSLDQLSYNEQFF. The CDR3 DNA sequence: TGTGCCAGCAGCCTCGATCAGTTGTCCTACAATGAGCAGTTCTTC.

The CDR3 region is CASSLTGQLYQETQYF. The CDR3 DNA reads as TGCGCCAGCAGCCTAACAGGCCAATTGTACCAAGAGACCCAGTACTTC. The rearrangement joins TRBV4-1 to TRBJ2-5; possible D gene TRBD1, 5 bases. The CDR3 spans 16 residues. The V and J ends lost 4 bases and 0 bases respectively, with 15 bases between them. Germline V gives CDR1 MGHRA, CDR2 YSYEKL.

The CDR3 reads CASSYTDPYEQYF. The CDR3 bases are TGTGCCAGCAGTTATACGGACCCGTACGAGCAGTACTTC. This chain joins TRBV6-2 or TRBV6-3 and TRBJ2-7; D gene unclear. The germline V gene encodes CDR1 MNHEY and CDR2 SVGEGT. Deletions cut 3 bases from V and 4 bases from J, with 10 bases between. The CDR3 has 13 amino acids.

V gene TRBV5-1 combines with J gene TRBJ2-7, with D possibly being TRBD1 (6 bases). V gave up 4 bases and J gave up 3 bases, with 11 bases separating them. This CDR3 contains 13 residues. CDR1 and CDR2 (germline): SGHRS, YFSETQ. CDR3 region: CASSRPDSYEQYF. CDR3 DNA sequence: TGCGCCAGCAGCCGACCGGACAGCTACGAGCAGTACTTC.

The CDR3: CASSFERGSYNEQFF. As DNA, the CDR3 is TGCGCCAGCAGCTTCGAGCGGGGGTCCTACAATGAGCAGTTCTTC. V usage is TRBV5-1 and J usage is TRBJ2-1; 8 bases map to TRBD2. CDR1 and CDR2 (germline): SGHRS, YFSETQ. The CDR3 is made up of 15 amino acids. Trimming took 2 bases from V and 1 from J; bases not matched to a gene: 2.

In DNA, the CDR3 is TGTGCCAGCAGCTCGAGGACAGGGCGGACAGATACGCAGTATTTT. Residues: CASSSRTGRTDTQYF. This sequence joins TRBV7-8 and TRBJ2-3; TRBD1 matches 8 bases. The CDR3 runs to 15 residues. Germline lookup yields CDR1 SGHVS and CDR2 FQNEAQ. J lost 3 bases, V lost 4 bases, and 6 bases had no gene match.

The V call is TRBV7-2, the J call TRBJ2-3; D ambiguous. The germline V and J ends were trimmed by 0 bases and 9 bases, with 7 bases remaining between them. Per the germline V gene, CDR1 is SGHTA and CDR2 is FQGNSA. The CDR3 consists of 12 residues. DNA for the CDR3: TGTGCCAGCAGCTTAGCCTCGGTCACGCAGTATTTT. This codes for CASSLASVTQYF. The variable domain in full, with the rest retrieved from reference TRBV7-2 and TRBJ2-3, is GAGVSQSPSNKVTEKGKDVELRCDPISGHTALYWYRQSLGQGLEFLIYFQGNSAPDKSGLPSDRFSAERTGGSVSTLTIQRTQQEDSAVYLCASSLASVTQYFGPGTRLTVL.

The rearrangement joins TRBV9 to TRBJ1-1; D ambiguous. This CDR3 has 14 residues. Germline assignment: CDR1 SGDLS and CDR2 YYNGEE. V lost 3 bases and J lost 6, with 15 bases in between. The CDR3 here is CASSASLLVSEAFF. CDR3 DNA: TGTGCCAGCAGCGCCTCTTTACTGGTCTCTGAAGCTTTCTTT.

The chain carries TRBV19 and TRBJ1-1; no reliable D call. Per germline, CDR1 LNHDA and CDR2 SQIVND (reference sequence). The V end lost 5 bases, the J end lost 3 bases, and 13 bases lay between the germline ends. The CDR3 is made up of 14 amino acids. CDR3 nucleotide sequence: TGTGCCAGTAGTCTCCGGGAGTGGGACACTGAAGCTTTCTTT. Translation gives CASSLREWDTEAFF.

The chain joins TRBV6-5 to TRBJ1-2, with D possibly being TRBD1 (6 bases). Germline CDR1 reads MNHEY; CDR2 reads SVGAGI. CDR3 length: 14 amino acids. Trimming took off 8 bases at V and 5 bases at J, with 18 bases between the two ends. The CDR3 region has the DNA TGTGCCAGCTCGACTTGGGGGGCAGGGTATGGCTACACCTTC. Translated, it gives CASSTWGAGYGYTF.

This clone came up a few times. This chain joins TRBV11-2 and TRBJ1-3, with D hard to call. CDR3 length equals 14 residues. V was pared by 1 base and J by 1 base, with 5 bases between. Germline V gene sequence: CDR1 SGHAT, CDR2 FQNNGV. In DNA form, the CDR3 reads TGTGCCAGCAGCTTAGGATTATCTGGAAACACCATATATTTT. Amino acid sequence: CASSLGLSGNTIYF. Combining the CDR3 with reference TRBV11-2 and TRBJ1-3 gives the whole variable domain EAGVAQSPRYKIIEKRQSVAFWCNPISGHATLYWYQQILGQGPKLLIQFQNNGVVDDSQLPKDRFSAERLKGVDSTLKIQPAKLEDSAVYLCASSLGLSGNTIYFGEGSWLTVV.

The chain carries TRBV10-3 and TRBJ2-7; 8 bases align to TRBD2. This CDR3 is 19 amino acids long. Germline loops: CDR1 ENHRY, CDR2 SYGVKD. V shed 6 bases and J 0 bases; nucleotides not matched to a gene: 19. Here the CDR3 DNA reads TGTGCCATCAGCGACCCCCGTCGCCTAGCGGGTTCTAGCTCCTACGAGCAGTACTTC. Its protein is CAISDPRRLAGSSSYEQYF.

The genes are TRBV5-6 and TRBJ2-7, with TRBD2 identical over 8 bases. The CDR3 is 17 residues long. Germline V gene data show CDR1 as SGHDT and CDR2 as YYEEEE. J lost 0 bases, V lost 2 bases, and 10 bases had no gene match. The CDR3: CASSFSIAGISSYEQYF. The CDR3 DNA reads TGTGCCAGCAGCTTCTCAATAGCGGGAATTTCCTCCTACGAGCAGTACTTC. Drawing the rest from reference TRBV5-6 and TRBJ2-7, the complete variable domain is DAGVTQSPTHLIKTRGQQVTLRCSPKSGHDTVSWYQQALGQGPQFIFQYYEEEERQRGNFPDRFSGHQFPNYSSELNVNALLLGDSALYLCASSFSIAGISSYEQYFGPGTRLTVT.

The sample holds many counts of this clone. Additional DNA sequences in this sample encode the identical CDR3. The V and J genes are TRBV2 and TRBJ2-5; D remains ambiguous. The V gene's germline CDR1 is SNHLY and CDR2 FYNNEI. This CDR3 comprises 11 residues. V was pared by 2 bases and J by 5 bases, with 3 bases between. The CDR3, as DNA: TGTGCCAGCAGTGAAAGGGAGACCCAGTACTTC. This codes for CASSERETQYF.

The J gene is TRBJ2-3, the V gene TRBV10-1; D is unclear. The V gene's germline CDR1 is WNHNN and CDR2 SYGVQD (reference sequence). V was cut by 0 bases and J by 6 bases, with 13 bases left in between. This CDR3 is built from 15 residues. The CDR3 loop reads CASSESNGRRDTQYF. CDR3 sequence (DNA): TGCGCCAGCAGTGAGTCGAACGGGCGCCGGGATACGCAGTATTTT.

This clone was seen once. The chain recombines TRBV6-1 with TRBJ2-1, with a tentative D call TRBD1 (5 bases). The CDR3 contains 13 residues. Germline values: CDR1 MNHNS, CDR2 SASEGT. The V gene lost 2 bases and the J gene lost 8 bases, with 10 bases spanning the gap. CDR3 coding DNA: TGTGCCAGCAGTGAACAAGGGGCCGATGAGCAGTTCTTC. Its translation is CASSEQGADEQFF.

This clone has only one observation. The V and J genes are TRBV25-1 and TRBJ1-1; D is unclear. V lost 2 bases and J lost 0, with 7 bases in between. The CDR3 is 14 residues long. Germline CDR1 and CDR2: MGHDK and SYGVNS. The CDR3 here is CASSEREMNTEAFF. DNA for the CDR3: TGTGCCAGCAGTGAAAGGGAGATGAACACTGAAGCTTTCTTT.

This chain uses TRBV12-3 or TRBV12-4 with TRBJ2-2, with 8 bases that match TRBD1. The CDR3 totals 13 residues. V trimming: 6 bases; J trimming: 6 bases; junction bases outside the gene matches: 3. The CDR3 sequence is CASRNRGAGELFF. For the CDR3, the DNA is TGTGCCAGCAGGAACAGGGGGGCCGGGGAGCTGTTTTTT.

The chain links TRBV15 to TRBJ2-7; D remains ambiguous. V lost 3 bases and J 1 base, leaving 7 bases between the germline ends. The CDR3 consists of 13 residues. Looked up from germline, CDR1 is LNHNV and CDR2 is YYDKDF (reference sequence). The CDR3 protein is CATSRGISYEQYF. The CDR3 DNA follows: TGTGCCACCAGCAGGGGGATTTCCTACGAGCAGTACTTC.